The clone carrying this T cell receptor beta chain was recorded a few times. Other DNA sequences of this sample code for an identical CDR3. 13 Jbeta primers and 60 Vbeta primers were used for the PCR. The assay was immunoSEQ multiplex PCR, and TCRdb's table has in-frame clones only and misses some. Among approximately 30,000 clones listed, roughly 64% were seen once. This sample was included in a study of cytomegalovirus exposure and HLA in healthy donors. Germline-derived CDR1 and CDR2 are LNHDA and SQIVND (reference sequence). This CDR3 spans 12 amino acids. J lost 7 bases, V lost 5 bases, and 5 bases had no gene match.

This clonotype was obtained from a man between 40 and 49 years old in good health and CMV-seropositive. The sequencing input was PBMCs. The chain couples TRBV19 to TRBJ2-7; TRBD1 aligns across 7 bases. DNA of the CDR3: TGTGCCAGTAGTCTTGACAGGGATGAGCAGTACTTC. This codes for CASSLDRDEQYF.